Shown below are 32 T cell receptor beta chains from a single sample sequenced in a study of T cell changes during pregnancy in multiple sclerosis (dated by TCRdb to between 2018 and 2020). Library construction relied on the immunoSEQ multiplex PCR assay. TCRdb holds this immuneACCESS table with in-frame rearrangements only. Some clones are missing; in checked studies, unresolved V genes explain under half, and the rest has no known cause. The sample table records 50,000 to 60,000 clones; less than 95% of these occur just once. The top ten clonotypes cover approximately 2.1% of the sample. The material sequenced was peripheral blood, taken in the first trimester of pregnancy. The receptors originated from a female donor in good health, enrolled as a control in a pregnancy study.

This chain's CDR3 is CASSSYDNEQFF. The CDR3 DNA is TGTGCCAGCAGCTCCTATGACAATGAGCAGTTCTTC. The V gene is TRBV11-3, the J gene TRBJ2-1, with unresolved D. The CDR3 extends over 12 amino acids. V lost 4 bases and J lost 5, with 6 bases in between. Germline V gene data show CDR1 as SGHNT and CDR2 as YENEEA.

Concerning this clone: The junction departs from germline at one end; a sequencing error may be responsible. CDR3 sequence: CASSFQGANSGYTF. Written as DNA, the CDR3 is TGTGCCAGCAGTTTCCAGGGGGCGAACTCTGGCTACACCTTC. The rearrangement joins TRBV27 to TRBJ1-2; 8 nucleotides align to TRBD1. The CDR3 has 14 residues. Germline V CDR1 and CDR2: MNHEY, SMNVEV (reference sequence).

The CDR3 region has the DNA TGCAGCGTTGTATCGACAGGGGGTTCGGGCACTGAAGCTTTCTTT. Amino acid sequence: CSVVSTGGSGTEAFF. The chain carries TRBV29-1 and TRBJ1-1; 9 positions agree with TRBD1. The CDR3 loop spans 15 amino acids. Germline-derived CDR1 and CDR2 are SQVTM and ANQGSEA. V lost 4 bases, J lost 4 bases, and 10 bases stayed unmatched.

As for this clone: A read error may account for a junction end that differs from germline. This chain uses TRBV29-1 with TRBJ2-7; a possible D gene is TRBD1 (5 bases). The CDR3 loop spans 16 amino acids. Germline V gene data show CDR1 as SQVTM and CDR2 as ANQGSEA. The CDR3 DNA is TGCAGCGTTGTGAAACCCTGGGCAGGGCGAGCCTACGAGCATTACTTC. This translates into CSVVKPWAGRAYEHYF.

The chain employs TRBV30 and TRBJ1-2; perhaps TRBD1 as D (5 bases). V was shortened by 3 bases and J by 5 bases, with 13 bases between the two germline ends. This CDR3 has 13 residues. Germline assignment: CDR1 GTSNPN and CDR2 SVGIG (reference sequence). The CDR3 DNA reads TGTGCCTGGAGCGGGGGATCGACTTATGGCTACACCTTC. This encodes CAWSGGSTYGYTF.

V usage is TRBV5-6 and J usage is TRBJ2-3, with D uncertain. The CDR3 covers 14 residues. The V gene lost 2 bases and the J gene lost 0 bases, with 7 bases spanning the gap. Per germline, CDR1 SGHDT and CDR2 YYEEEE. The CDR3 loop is CASSLHRSTDTQYF. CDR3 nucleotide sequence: TGTGCCAGCAGCTTACATCGAAGCACAGATACGCAGTATTTT.

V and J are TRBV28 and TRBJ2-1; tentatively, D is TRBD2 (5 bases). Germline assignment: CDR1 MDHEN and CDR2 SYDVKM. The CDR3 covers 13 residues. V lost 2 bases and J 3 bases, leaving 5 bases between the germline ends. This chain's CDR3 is CASSLGGYNEQFF. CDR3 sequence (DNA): TGTGCCAGCAGTTTAGGAGGCTACAATGAGCAGTTCTTC. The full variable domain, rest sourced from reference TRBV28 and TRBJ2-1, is DVKVTQSSRYLVKRTGEKVFLECVQDMDHENMFWYRQDPGLGLRLIYFSYDVKMKEKGDIPEGYSVSREKKERFSLILESASTNQTSMYLCASSLGGYNEQFFGPGTRLTVL.

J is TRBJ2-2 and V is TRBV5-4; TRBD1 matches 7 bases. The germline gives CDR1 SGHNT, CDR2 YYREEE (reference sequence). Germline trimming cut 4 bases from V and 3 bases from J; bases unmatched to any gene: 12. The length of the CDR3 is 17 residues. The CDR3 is CASSPSEGTAYTGELFF. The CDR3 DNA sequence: TGTGCCAGCAGCCCCTCAGAAGGGACAGCGTACACCGGGGAGCTGTTTTTT.

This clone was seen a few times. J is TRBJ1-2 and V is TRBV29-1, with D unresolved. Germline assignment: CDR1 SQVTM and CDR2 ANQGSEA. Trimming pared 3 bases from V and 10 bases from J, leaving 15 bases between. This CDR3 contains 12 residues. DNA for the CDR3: TGCAGCGTTGACGGTGGTGCTCGGGACTACACCTTC. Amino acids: CSVDGGARDYTF.

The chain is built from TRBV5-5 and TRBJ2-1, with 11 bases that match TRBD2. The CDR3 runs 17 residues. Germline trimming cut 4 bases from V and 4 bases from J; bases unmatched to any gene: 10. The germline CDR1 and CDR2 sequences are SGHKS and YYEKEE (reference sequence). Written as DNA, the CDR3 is TGTGCCAGCAGCCCCGGAGGGGGACTAGCGGCATACAATGAGCAGTTCTTC. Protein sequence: CASSPGGGLAAYNEQFF.

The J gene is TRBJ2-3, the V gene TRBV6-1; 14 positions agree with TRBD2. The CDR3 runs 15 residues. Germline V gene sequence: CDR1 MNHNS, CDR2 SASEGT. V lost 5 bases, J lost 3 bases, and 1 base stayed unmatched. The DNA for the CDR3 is TGTGCCAGCAGTTGGACTAGCGGGGGGACAGATACGCAGTATTTT. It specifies CASSWTSGGTDTQYF.

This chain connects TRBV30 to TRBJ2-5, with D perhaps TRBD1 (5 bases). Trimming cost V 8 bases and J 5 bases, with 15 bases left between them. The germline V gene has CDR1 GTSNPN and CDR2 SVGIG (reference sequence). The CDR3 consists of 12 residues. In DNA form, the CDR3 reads TGTGCCGGGAATGCAGGGTGGGAGACCCAGTACTTC. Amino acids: CAGNAGWETQYF.

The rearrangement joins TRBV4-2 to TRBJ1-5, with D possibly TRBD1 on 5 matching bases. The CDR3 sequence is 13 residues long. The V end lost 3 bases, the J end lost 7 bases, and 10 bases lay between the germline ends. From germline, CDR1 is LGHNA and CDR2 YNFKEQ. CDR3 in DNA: TGTGCCAGCAGCCATGAACAGGACCAGCCCCAGCATTTT. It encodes CASSHEQDQPQHF.

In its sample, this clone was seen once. CDR3: CASSLFIPVHLRSYEQYF. DNA of the CDR3: TGTGCCAGCAGCTTATTTATTCCGGTCCATTTGAGGAGCTACGAGCAGTACTTC. V usage is TRBV11-2 and J usage is TRBJ2-7; no definite D call. The V gene lost 2 bases and the J gene lost 3 bases, with 23 bases spanning the gap. Germline V CDR1 and CDR2: SGHAT, FQNNGV. The CDR3 runs to 18 residues.

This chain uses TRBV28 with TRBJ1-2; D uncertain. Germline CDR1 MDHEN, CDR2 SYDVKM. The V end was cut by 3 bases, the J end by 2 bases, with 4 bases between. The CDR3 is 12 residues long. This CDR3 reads CASSFRNYGYTF. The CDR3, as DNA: TGTGCCAGCAGTTTCCGGAACTATGGCTACACCTTC.

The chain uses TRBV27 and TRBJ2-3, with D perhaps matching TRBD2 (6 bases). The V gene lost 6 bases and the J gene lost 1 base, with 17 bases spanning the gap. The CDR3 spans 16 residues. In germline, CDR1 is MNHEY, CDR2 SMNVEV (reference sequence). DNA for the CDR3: TGTGCCAGCAGGGCTATACGGGACTCGCGCACAGATACGCAGTATTTT. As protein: CASRAIRDSRTDTQYF.

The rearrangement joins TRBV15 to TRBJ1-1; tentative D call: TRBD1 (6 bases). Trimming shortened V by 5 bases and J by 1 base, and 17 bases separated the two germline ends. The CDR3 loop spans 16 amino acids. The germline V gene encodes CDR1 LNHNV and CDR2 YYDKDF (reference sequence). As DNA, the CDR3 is TGTGCCACCAGCGACCAGGGGCTGGGGGCGAACACTGAAGCTTTCTTT. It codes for CATSDQGLGANTEAFF. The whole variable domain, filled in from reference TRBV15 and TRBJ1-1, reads DAMVIQNPRYQVTQFGKPVTLSCSQTLNHNVMYWYQQKSSQAPKLLFHYYDKDFNNEADTPDNFQSRRPNTSFCFLDIRSPGLGDTAMYLCATSDQGLGANTEAFFGQGTRLTVV.

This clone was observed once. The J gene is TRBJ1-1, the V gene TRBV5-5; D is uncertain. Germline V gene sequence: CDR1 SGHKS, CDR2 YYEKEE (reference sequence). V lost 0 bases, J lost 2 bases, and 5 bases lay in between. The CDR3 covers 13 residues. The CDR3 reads CASSLGANTEAFF. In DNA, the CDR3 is TGTGCCAGCAGCTTGGGAGCTAACACTGAAGCTTTCTTT.

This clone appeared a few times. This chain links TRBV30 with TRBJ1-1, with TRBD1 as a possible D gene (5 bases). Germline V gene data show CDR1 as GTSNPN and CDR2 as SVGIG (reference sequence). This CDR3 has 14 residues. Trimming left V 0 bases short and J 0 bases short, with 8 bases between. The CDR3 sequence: CAWSVGDMNTEAFF. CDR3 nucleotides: TGTGCCTGGAGTGTAGGGGATATGAACACTGAAGCTTTCTTT.

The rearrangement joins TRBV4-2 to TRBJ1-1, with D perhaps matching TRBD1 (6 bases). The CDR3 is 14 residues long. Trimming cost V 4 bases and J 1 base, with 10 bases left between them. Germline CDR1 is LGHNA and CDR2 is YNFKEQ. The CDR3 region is CASSLPDRNTEAFF. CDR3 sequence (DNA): TGTGCCAGCAGCCTCCCGGACAGGAACACTGAAGCTTTCTTT.

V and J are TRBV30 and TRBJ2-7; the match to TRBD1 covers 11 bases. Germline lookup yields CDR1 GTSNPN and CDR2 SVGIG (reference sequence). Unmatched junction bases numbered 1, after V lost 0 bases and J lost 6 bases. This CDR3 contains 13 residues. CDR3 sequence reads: CAWSVGQGAEQYF. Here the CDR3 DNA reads TGTGCCTGGAGTGTAGGACAGGGGGCCGAGCAGTACTTC.

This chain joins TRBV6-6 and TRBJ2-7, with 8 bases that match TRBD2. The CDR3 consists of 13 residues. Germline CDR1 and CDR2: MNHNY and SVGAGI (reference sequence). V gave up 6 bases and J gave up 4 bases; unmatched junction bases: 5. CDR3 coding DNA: TGTGCCAGCAGCCCGGGACTAGGGTACGAGCAGTACTTC. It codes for CASSPGLGYEQYF.

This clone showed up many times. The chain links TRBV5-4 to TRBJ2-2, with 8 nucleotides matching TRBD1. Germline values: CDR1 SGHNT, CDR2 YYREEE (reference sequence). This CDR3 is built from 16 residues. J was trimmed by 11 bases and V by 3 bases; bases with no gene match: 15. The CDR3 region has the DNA TGTGCCAGCAGCTCCCCCACGGACAGGGAGTTTGGTGAGCTGTTTTTT. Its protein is CASSSPTDREFGELFF. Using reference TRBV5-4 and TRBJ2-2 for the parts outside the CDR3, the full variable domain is ETGVTQSPTHLIKTRGQQVTLRCSSQSGHNTVSWYQQALGQGPQFIFQYYREEENGRGNFPPRFSGLQFPNYSSELNVNALELDDSALYLCASSSPTDREFGELFFGEGSRLTVL.

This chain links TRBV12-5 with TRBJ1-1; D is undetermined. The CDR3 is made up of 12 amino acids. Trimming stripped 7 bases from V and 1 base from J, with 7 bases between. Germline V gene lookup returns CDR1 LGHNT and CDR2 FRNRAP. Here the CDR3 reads CASAWRNTEAFF. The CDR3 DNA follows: TGTGCTAGTGCCTGGAGGAACACTGAAGCTTTCTTT.

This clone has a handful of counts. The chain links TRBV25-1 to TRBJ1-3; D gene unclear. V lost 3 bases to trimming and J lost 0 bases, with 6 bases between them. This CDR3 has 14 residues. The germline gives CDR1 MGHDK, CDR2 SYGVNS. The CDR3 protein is CASSEIHSGNTIYF. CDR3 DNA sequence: TGTGCCAGCAGTGAGATACACTCTGGAAACACCATATATTTT. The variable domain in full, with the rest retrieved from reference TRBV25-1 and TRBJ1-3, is EADIYQTPRYLVIGTGKKITLECSQTMGHDKMYWYQQDPGMELHLIHYSYGVNSTEKGDLSSESTVSRIRTEHFPLTLESARPSHTSQYLCASSEIHSGNTIYFGEGSWLTVV.

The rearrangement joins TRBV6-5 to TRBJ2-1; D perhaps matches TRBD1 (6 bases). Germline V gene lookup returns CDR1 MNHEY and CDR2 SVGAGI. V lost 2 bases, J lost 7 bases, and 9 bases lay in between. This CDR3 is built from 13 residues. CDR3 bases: TGTGCCAGCAGTTACGGGGGCTCGAATGAGCAGTTCTTC. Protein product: CASSYGGSNEQFF.

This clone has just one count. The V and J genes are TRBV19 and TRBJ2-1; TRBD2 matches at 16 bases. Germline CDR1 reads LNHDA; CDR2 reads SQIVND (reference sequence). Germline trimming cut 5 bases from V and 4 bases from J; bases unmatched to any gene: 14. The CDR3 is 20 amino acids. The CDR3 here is CASSSDPGLAGGRAYNEQFF. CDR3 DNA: TGTGCCAGTAGTTCCGACCCGGGACTAGCGGGAGGGCGGGCATACAATGAGCAGTTCTTC.

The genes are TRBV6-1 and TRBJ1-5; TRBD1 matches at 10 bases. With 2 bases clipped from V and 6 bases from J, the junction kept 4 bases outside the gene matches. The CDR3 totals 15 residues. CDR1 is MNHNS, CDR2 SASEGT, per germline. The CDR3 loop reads CASSERQGAGQPQHF. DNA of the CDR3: TGTGCCAGCAGTGAAAGACAGGGGGCAGGTCAGCCCCAGCATTTT.

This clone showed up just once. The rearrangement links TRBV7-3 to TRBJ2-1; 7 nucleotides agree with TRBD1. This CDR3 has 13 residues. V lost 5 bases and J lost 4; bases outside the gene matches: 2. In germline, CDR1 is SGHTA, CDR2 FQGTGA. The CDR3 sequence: CASSNRGYNEQFF. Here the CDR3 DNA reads TGTGCCAGCAGCAACAGGGGATACAATGAGCAGTTCTTC.

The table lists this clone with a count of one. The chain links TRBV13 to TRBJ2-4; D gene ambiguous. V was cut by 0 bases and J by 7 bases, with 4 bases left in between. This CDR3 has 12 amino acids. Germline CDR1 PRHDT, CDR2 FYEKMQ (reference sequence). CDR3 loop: CASSLGVNIQYF. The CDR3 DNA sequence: TGTGCCAGCAGCTTAGGCGTGAACATTCAGTACTTC.

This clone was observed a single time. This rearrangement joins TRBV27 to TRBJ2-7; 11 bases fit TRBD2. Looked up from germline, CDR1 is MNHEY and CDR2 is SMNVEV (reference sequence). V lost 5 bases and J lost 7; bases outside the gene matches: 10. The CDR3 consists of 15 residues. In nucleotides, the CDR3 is TGTGCCAGCAGTCCGCAACTAGCGGGAGTACAAGAGCAGTACTTC. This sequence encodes CASSPQLAGVQEQYF.

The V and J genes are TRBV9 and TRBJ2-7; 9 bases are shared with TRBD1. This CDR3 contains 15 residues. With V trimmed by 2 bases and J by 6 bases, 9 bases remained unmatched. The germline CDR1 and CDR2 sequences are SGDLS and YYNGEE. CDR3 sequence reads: CASSVTDRGSLEQYF. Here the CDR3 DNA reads TGTGCCAGCAGCGTGACGGACAGGGGTTCGCTCGAGCAGTACTTC.